The T cell receptor beta chain under discussion was sequenced for a study of T and B cells in COVID-19 patients. Multiplex PCR with BIOMED2 TRB-A/B primer pools amplified TRB rearrangements. TCRdb used MiXCR to reprocess the multiplex PCR reads, holding one entry per CDR3 protein. The sample records thousands of distinct CDR3 sequences, roughly 25% being singletons. From blood, about 230-500 ng of genomic DNA served as TRB template. V was cut by 11 bases and J by 2 bases, with 13 bases left in between. The CDR3 sequence is 12 residues long. The germline CDR1 and CDR2 sequences are MDHEN and SYDVKM. The receptor was derived from a human donor with active COVID-19. The genes are TRBV28 and TRBJ2-7; unclear D gene. Input material: blood. CDR3 in amino acids: CASRTLTYEQYF. The DNA of the CDR3 is TGTGCCTCCCGGACCCTAACCTACGAGCAGTACTTC.